This T cell receptor (beta chain) was profiled in a study of blood T cell repertoires in COVID-19. At the level of the study: Nucleic acid was either cDNA or gDNA, and it came from T cells, B-cell-depleted T cells, or PBMCs.

V was shortened by 6 bases and J by 8 bases, with 18 bases between the two germline ends. The length of the CDR3 is 14 residues. Germline V CDR1 and CDR2: LNHDA, SQIVND (reference sequence). This table comes from immunoSEQ multiplex PCR, and its TCRdb copy is limited to in-frame clones, with some not included. Here the sample spans over 60,000 clones, roughly 90% being singletons. Sequencing used peripheral blood. The chain carries TRBV19 and TRBJ2-3, with D perhaps matching TRBD1 (6 bases). This receptor was identified in a man in his 70s with active or convalescent COVID-19. CDR3 in amino acids: CASSRMIGGGTQYF. The CDR3 bases are TGTGCCAGTAGCAGGATGATTGGGGGCGGTACGCAGTATTTT.